The rows below give T cell receptor beta chains drawn from one sample of a study of blood T cell repertoires in COVID-19. TCRdb's copy holds only in-frame clones and misses some; the assay was immunoSEQ multiplex PCR. The sample has some 200,000 clones; roughly 86% are singletons. The specimen sequenced was peripheral blood. All receptors come from a woman between 50 and 59 years old with active or convalescent COVID-19. CDR3s include the opening cysteine and the closing phenylalanine or tryptophan. D genes are given only for firm matches. Clone sizes are given selectively: once, few, many, or a class where the clone is expanded.

>-|-|TRBV5-1|TRBJ2-5
TGCGCCAGCAGCTTGGGAGGGCTAGGGGAGACCCAGTACTTC
CASSLGGLGETQYF
>-|-|TRBV11-3|TRBJ2-5
TGTGCCAGCAGCTTAGATGGGGGGGAGACCCAGTACTTC
CASSLDGGETQYF
>-|-|TRBV15|TRBJ1-1
TGTGCCACCAGCACGACAGGCATGAACACTGAAGCTTTCTTT
CATSTTGMNTEAFF
>-|-|TRBV21-1|TRBJ1-5
TGTGCCAGCAGCTCCAGACAGGGGAAAGGTCAGCCCCAGCATTTT
CASSSRQGKGQPQHF
>-|-|TRBV5-1|TRBJ1-2
TGCGCCAGCAGCTTGGCCGAACGGAGTCACTATGGCTACACCTTC
CASSLAERSHYGYTF
>-|few|TRBV28|TRBJ1-4
TGTGCCAGCAGACCCGCAGGGGAAGTTGAAAAACTGTTTTTT
CASRPAGEVEKLFF
>-|-|TRBV6-1|TRBJ1-1
TGTGCCAGCAGGCCAACAGGCCAGAACACTGAAGCTTTCTTT
CASRPTGQNTEAFF
>TRBD2|once|TRBV11-3|TRBJ2-1
TGTGCCAGCAGCTTAGGGGCACTAGCGGCAAACTACAATGAGCAGTTCTTC
CASSLGALAANYNEQFF
>-|-|TRBV15|TRBJ1-1
TGTGCCACCAGCAGAGATCGGGCCATTCGAGGGGGAACTGAAGCTTTCTTT
CATSRDRAIRGGTEAFF
>TRBD1|-|TRBV3-1/TRBV3-2|TRBJ1-6
TGTGCCAGCAGCACCCCCGGACAGGGCCTCCACTTT
CASSTPGQGLHF
>TRBD1|-|TRBV18|TRBJ2-6
TGTGCCAGCCCAAGGGACAGGGCCAACTCTGGGGCCAACGTCCTGACTTTC
CASPRDRANSGANVLTF
>-|-|TRBV10-3|TRBJ1-1
TGTGCCATCAGCGGGGGCGGGGGACACTACTCCGAAGCTTTCTTT
CAISGGGGHYSEAFF
>-|-|TRBV2|TRBJ1-1
TGTGCCAGCACCGAAGGAGCCTTGAACACTGAAGCTTTCTTT
CASTEGALNTEAFF
>TRBD1|-|TRBV12-3/TRBV12-4|TRBJ2-7
TGTGCCAGCTGCTGGGACAGGGTCGACGAGCAGTACTTC
CASCWDRVDEQYF
>TRBD1|-|TRBV10-3|TRBJ1-6
TGTGCCATCAGAAGACAGGGGGATTCACCCCTCCACTTT
CAIRRQGDSPLHF
>-|-|TRBV28|TRBJ1-2
TGTGCCAGCAGTTTAATGGCCCAGGCCGACAGTGATGGCTACACCTTC
CASSLMAQADSDGYTF
>TRBD1|-|TRBV6-5|TRBJ1-2
TGTGCCAGCAGTTTCGACCAGACAGGGTTGGGTGGCTACACCTTC
CASSFDQTGLGGYTF
>TRBD2|-|TRBV18|TRBJ2-3
TGTGCCAGCTCCCCCGAAAGAGCGGGGGTCACAGATACGCAGTATTTT
CASSPERAGVTDTQYF
>-|once|TRBV18|TRBJ1-5
TGTGCCAGCTCATCCGGGGTCAATCAGCCCCAGCATTTT
CASSSGVNQPQHF
>-|-|TRBV6-5|TRBJ1-1
TGTGCCAGCAGTTCCCAGGGGAAGGCTTTCTTT
CASSSQGKAFF
>-|-|TRBV7-2|TRBJ2-1
TGTGCCAGCAGCTTAGCCCTCCCCGGGATAAATGAGCAGTTCTTC
CASSLALPGINEQFF
>TRBD1|-|TRBV2|TRBJ1-2
TGTGCCAGCAGCGGAAGACAGGGGTCTTATGGCTACACCTTC
CASSGRQGSYGYTF
>-|-|TRBV18|TRBJ2-2
TGTGCCAGCTCACTCCACATAACAGCCACCGGGGAGCTGTTTTTT
CASSLHITATGELFF
>-|-|TRBV27|TRBJ2-2
TGTGCCAGCAGTAGCTTGGGACAGAACACCGGGGAGCTGTTTTTT
CASSSLGQNTGELFF
>-|-|TRBV10-3|TRBJ2-2
TGTGCCATCAAGGAGGCCGACACCGGGGAGCTGTTTTTT
CAIKEADTGELFF
>TRBD2|-|TRBV19|TRBJ2-5
TGTGCCAGTAGTATCGGTGCCAGCGGGGGGGACCATCAAGAGACCCAGTACTTC
CASSIGASGGDHQETQYF
>-|-|TRBV11-2|TRBJ1-6
TGTGCCAGCAGTTCCGGGACATCTTCACCCCTCCACTTT
CASSSGTSSPLHF
>TRBD1|-|TRBV7-9|TRBJ2-5
TGTGCCAGCAGCTTGGCACAGGGGGACCAAGAGACCCAGTACTTC
CASSLAQGDQETQYF
>-|many|TRBV5-6|TRBJ1-1
TGTGCCAGCTGCTCAGGTGGGAACACTGAAGCTTTCTTT
CASCSGGNTEAFF
>TRBD2|-|TRBV5-1|TRBJ2-2
TGCGCCAGCACGCAAGTGGGGGGGTCCACCGGGGAGCTGTTTTTT
CASTQVGGSTGELFF
>-|-|TRBV7-9|TRBJ2-3
TGTGCCAGCAGCCCCTTAGACTGGGATACGCAGTATTTT
CASSPLDWDTQYF
>-|-|TRBV9|TRBJ2-2
TGTGCCAGCAGCCCCCGGTGGGGAGAGAACACCGGGGAGCTGTTTTTT
CASSPRWGENTGELFF
>TRBD2|-|TRBV7-2|TRBJ2-1
TGTGCCAGCAGCTTAATAGCGGGAGGGCCGACGGAGCAGTTCTTC
CASSLIAGGPTEQFF
>-|-|TRBV11-3|TRBJ2-4
TGTGCCAGCAGCTGGGGCCCCGGGAGTAACATTCAGTACTTC
CASSWGPGSNIQYF
>TRBD2|-|TRBV15|TRBJ2-7
TGTGCCACCAGCACCCAGGCTAGCGGGAGCTACGAGCAGTACTTC
CATSTQASGSYEQYF
>-|-|TRBV6-5|TRBJ1-6
TGTGCCAGCAGTTACGGTGTCGAGGGAGTTGGTTCACCCCTCCACTTT
CASSYGVEGVGSPLHF
>TRBD2|-|TRBV2|TRBJ2-5
TGTGCCAGCAGTGATGAGCGGGGGCCAGGGGAGACCCAGTACTTC
CASSDERGPGETQYF
>-|-|TRBV3-1/TRBV3-2|TRBJ2-5
TGTGCCAGCAGCCCCCAACAGGGTTTGGAGACCCAGTACTTC
CASSPQQGLETQYF
>TRBD1|-|TRBV19|TRBJ2-2
TGTGCCAGTAGTCTCCGAAGGACAGGGCCGGGAGCCGGGGAGCTGTTTTTT
CASSLRRTGPGAGELFF
>-|-|TRBV9|TRBJ1-1
TGTGCCAGCAGCGTAGGTCGGGCGGGCACTGAAGCTTTCTTT
CASSVGRAGTEAFF
>TRBD1|-|TRBV20-1|TRBJ1-2
TGCAGTGCTAGTGTGGGACAGGGTATTTATGGCTACACCTTC
CSASVGQGIYGYTF
>-|-|TRBV6-5|TRBJ1-1
TGTGCCAGCGTCCAGCCGGGTGGCACTGAAGCTTTCTTT
CASVQPGGTEAFF
>TRBD1|many|TRBV13|TRBJ1-1
TGTGCCAGCAGCACAGGGGAGGTGGCTGAAGCTTTCTTT
CASSTGEVAEAFF
>-|-|TRBV28|TRBJ1-1
TGTGCCAGCAGCACCCAGTTTGTAGCGGGGACTGAAGCTTTCTTT
CASSTQFVAGTEAFF
>-|-|TRBV30|TRBJ1-5
TGTGCCTTGGGGCAGGGGAGTCAGCCCCAGCATTTT
CALGQGSQPQHF
>-|-|TRBV4-1|TRBJ1-1
TGCGCCAGCAGCCAAGGCCAGGGGAGGGACGCGGAAGCTTTCTTT
CASSQGQGRDAEAFF
>-|-|TRBV7-9|TRBJ2-7
TGTGCCAGCAGCCCTAGTGGCTACGAGCAGTACTTC
CASSPSGYEQYF